Presented here are 32 T cell receptor beta chains from one specimen sequenced in a study of response to subunit inactivated influenza vaccine. TCRdb analysed the RT-PCR reads with MiXCR anew, one entry per CDR3 protein. The sample carries a few hundred thousand distinct CDR3 sequences, 12% to 15% recorded once. This sample comprised PBMCs from blood, obtained roughly 13 days after vaccination. These receptors were taken from a man between 50 and 59 years old who received an inactivated influenza vaccine.

The chain recombines TRBV5-1 with TRBJ1-3; D is unresolved. The CDR3 length is 16 residues. Trimming took 4 bases from V and 1 from J, leaving 15 bases between them. Germline V gene lookup returns CDR1 SGHRS and CDR2 YFSETQ. CDR3 sequence: CASSVSTLGSGNTIYF. CDR3 nucleotides: TGCGCCAGCAGCGTCTCGACTTTAGGGTCTGGAAACACCATATATTTT.

This clonotype was seen more than once but under ten times. The CDR3 DNA follows: TGCAGTGCCGGGGCAGGGGGCACCTACGAGCAGTACTTC. It encodes CSAGAGGTYEQYF. This chain joins TRBV20-1 and TRBJ2-7, with 8 bases matching TRBD1. Germline CDR1 and CDR2: DFQATT and SNEGSKA (reference sequence). V lost 6 bases to trimming and J lost 2 bases; unmatched junction nucleotides: 6. This CDR3 contains 13 residues.

This chain links TRBV12-3 or TRBV12-4 with TRBJ2-7; 10 nucleotides align to TRBD2. The V segment lost 8 bases and the J segment 3 bases; nucleotides outside the gene matches: 7. The CDR3 is made up of 14 amino acids. CDR3 loop: CASGKLAGLYEQYF. The CDR3 DNA reads TGTGCCAGCGGCAAACTAGCGGGGCTCTACGAGCAGTACTTC.

This clonotype was observed a few times. J is TRBJ2-7 and V is TRBV7-9, with 8 positions matching TRBD2. The CDR3 spans 14 residues. Germline V gene data show CDR1 as SEHNR and CDR2 as FQNEAQ (reference sequence). With 5 bases clipped from V and 2 bases from J, the junction kept 5 bases outside the gene matches. CDR3 in amino acids: CASSTPGGAYEQYF. The CDR3 DNA reads as TGTGCCAGCAGCACCCCGGGGGGGGCCTACGAGCAGTACTTC. Together with reference TRBV7-9 and TRBJ2-7, the CDR3 gives the full variable domain: DTGVSQNPRHKITKRGQNVTFRCDPISEHNRLYWYRQTLGQGPEFLTYFQNEAQLEKSRLLSDRFSAERPKGSFSTLEIQRTEQGDSAMYLCASSTPGGAYEQYFGPGTRLTVT.

CDR3 DNA sequence: TGTGCCAGCACTGGTCTTGGTCTAGCGGGCCTCAATGAGCAGTTCTTC. Translated, it gives CASTGLGLAGLNEQFF. The rearrangement links TRBV28 to TRBJ2-1; TRBD2 aligns across 8 bases. In germline, CDR1 is MDHEN, CDR2 SYDVKM. This CDR3 has 16 amino acids. J was trimmed by 6 bases and V by 7 bases; bases with no gene match: 14.

The chain joins TRBV19 to TRBJ1-5; D remains unclear. The CDR3 spans 14 residues. From germline, CDR1 is LNHDA and CDR2 SQIVND (reference sequence). Trimming cost V 4 bases and J 4 bases, with 11 bases left between them. CDR3 residues: CASSTRHSNQPQHF. In DNA form, the CDR3 reads TGTGCCAGTAGTACGAGACATTCTAATCAGCCCCAGCATTTT.

The rearrangement joins TRBV9 to TRBJ1-1; D remains ambiguous. Trimming pared 3 bases from V and 2 bases from J, leaving 14 bases between. Germline values: CDR1 SGDLS, CDR2 YYNGEE. This CDR3 comprises 15 residues. CDR3 sequence (DNA): TGTGCCAGCAGCGACCAGAGGAACAGAAACACTGAAGCTTTCTTT. It specifies CASSDQRNRNTEAFF.

The rearrangement links TRBV6-5 to TRBJ2-7, with 7 bases identical to TRBD1. Trimming cost V 2 bases and J 6 bases; bases outside gene matches: 10. CDR3 length: 15 residues. Germline V gene data show CDR1 as MNHEY and CDR2 as SVGAGI. This CDR3 reads CASSYLRQGGSEQYF. CDR3 DNA: TGTGCCAGCAGTTACCTCCGACAGGGTGGTAGCGAGCAGTACTTC.

This clonotype was seen repeatedly, ten times or more. This chain uses TRBV7-2 with TRBJ1-1; D gene ambiguous. CDR3 length: 13 amino acids. V shed 0 bases and J shed 5 bases, with 7 bases lying between them. Germline values: CDR1 SGHTA, CDR2 FQGNSA. The DNA of the CDR3 is TGTGCCAGCAGCTTAGCCGGGATTACTGAAGCTTTCTTT. Translating it yields CASSLAGITEAFF.

The chain carries TRBV6-5 and TRBJ2-3; D unresolved. This CDR3 contains 15 residues. Trimming removed 5 bases from V and 3 bases from J, with 15 bases in between. The germline CDR1 and CDR2 sequences are MNHEY and SVGAGI. The chain's CDR3 is CASSPSQLRTDTQYF. The CDR3 coding sequence is TGTGCCAGCAGTCCGTCGCAGCTCCGGACAGATACGCAGTATTTT.

The chain carries TRBV9 and TRBJ2-2; D possibly corresponds to TRBD1 (6 bases). The CDR3 sequence is 15 residues long. Trimming left V 1 base short and J 5 bases short, with 12 bases between. Germline V gene sequence: CDR1 SGDLS, CDR2 YYNGEE. Written as DNA, the CDR3 is TGTGCCAGCAGCGTATCACAGGGTGCGACCGGGGAGCTGTTTTTT. Translating gives CASSVSQGATGELFF.

The gene calls are TRBV20-1 and TRBJ2-1; 11 bases are a match to TRBD2. V shed 5 bases and J 4 bases; nucleotides not matched to a gene: 4. The CDR3 runs 14 residues. The germline CDR1 and CDR2 sequences are DFQATT and SNEGSKA (reference sequence). CDR3 protein: CSASTSGTYNEQFF. The CDR3, as DNA: TGCAGTGCTTCGACTAGCGGGACATACAATGAGCAGTTCTTC.

At least ten counts were recorded for this clonotype. The chain combines TRBV7-9 with TRBJ2-7; D is perhaps TRBD2 (7 bases). The CDR3 covers 14 residues. Trimming took off 6 bases at V and 3 bases at J, with 15 bases between the two ends. Germline V gene sequence: CDR1 SEHNR, CDR2 FQNEAQ (reference sequence). DNA for the CDR3: TGTGCCAGCAGTTTACAGGGAGGGGGCTACGAGCAGTACTTC. Translated: CASSLQGGGYEQYF.

This clonotype has more than one count but fewer than ten. The gene calls are TRBV12-3 or TRBV12-4 and TRBJ2-5; D may match TRBD1 or TRBD2 (5 bases each). CDR3 length: 15 amino acids. V was pared by 5 bases and J by 4 bases, with 17 bases between. CDR3 sequence: CASSPARGPGETQYF. The CDR3 coding sequence is TGTGCCAGCAGTCCCGCCCGGGGCCCGGGAGAGACCCAGTACTTC.

The rearrangement links TRBV29-1 to TRBJ2-5, with 7 bases matching TRBD2. Germline values: CDR1 SQVTM, CDR2 ANQGSEA. CDR3 length: 11 residues. Trimming at V came to 4 bases and at J to 5 bases, leaving 1 base not matched to a gene. The CDR3 sequence is CSVGGGETQYF. The CDR3 DNA follows: TGCAGCGTTGGGGGGGGGGAGACCCAGTACTTC.

The DNA of the CDR3 is TGTGCCAGCAGCTTATTCAGGCTTGAGACCCAGTACTTC. Its translation is CASSLFRLETQYF. The chain is built from TRBV7-2 and TRBJ2-5; D gene uncertain. The CDR3 runs 13 residues. The V end was cut by 2 bases, the J end by 5 bases, with 9 bases between. The germline CDR1 and CDR2 sequences are SGHTA and FQGNSA.

This clonotype was observed many times. The V gene is TRBV12-3 or TRBV12-4, the J gene TRBJ2-7; 7 bases fit TRBD2. The junction had 14 bases not matched to a gene; V was cut back by 6 bases and J by 3 bases. This CDR3 comprises 16 residues. CDR3 protein: CASSPLAVGGFYEQYF. The CDR3 DNA sequence: TGTGCCAGCAGCCCCTTAGCTGTGGGAGGGTTCTACGAGCAGTACTTC.

This clonotype was counted at least ten times. The V call is TRBV12-3 or TRBV12-4, the J call TRBJ2-1, with D perhaps being TRBD1 or TRBD2 (6 bases each). V dropped 5 bases and J dropped 2 bases, with 16 bases sitting between them. The CDR3 contains 16 residues. The CDR3 region is CASSLSGGGPYNEQFF. In nucleotides, the CDR3 is TGTGCCAGCAGTCTTAGCGGTGGGGGGCCCTACAATGAGCAGTTCTTC.

The rearrangement joins TRBV7-2 to TRBJ1-6; D not certain. Germline V gene data show CDR1 as SGHTA and CDR2 as FQGNSA. This CDR3 comprises 14 residues. Trimming removed 1 base at V and 13 bases at J, with 14 bases between. This chain's CDR3 is CASSLVAGDGPLHF. For the CDR3, the DNA is TGTGCCAGCAGCTTAGTAGCAGGCGACGGGCCCCTCCACTTT.

This chain links TRBV10-3 with TRBJ2-4; D is ambiguous. Trimming shortened V by 6 bases and J by 7 bases, and 13 bases separated the two germline ends. This CDR3 is 13 amino acids long. Germline assignment: CDR1 ENHRY and CDR2 SYGVKD. Here the CDR3 DNA reads TGTGCCATCAGAGGTGAAGTTTCTAACATTCAGTACTTC. It is translated as CAIRGEVSNIQYF.

A few counts support this clonotype. This chain connects TRBV5-4 to TRBJ1-2; a weak D match, TRBD1 (5 bases). This CDR3 comprises 12 residues. CDR1 and CDR2 (germline): SGHNT, YYREEE (reference sequence). Trimming removed 6 bases from V and 6 bases from J, with 12 bases in between. The CDR3 is CASTQGRNGYTF. CDR3 in DNA: TGTGCCAGCACCCAGGGCCGGAATGGCTACACCTTC.

This sequence joins TRBV13 and TRBJ1-1, with 7 bases identical to TRBD1. The germline CDR1 and CDR2 sequences are PRHDT and FYEKMQ (reference sequence). V gave up 3 bases and J gave up 0 bases; unmatched junction bases: 10. The length of the CDR3 is 17 residues. This CDR3 is CASSLSRRGGMNTEAFF. CDR3 nucleotide sequence: TGTGCCAGCAGCTTGTCCCGCAGGGGGGGAATGAACACTGAAGCTTTCTTT.

In its sample, this clonotype was seen a few times. The V call is TRBV3-1, the J call TRBJ1-5; no firm D call. V dropped 0 bases and J dropped 10 bases, with 10 bases sitting between them. Germline V CDR1 and CDR2: LGHDT, YNNKEL (reference sequence). The CDR3 is 13 residues long. In DNA form, the CDR3 reads TGTGCCAGCAGCCAAGAAGGCAGAAGTCCCCAGCATTTT. This gives the protein CASSQEGRSPQHF. Together with reference TRBV3-1 and TRBJ1-5, the CDR3 gives the full variable domain: DTAVSQTPKYLVTQMGNDKSIKCEQNLGHDTMYWYKQDSKKFLKIMFSYNNKELIINETVPNRFSPKSPDKAHLNLHINSLELGDSAVYFCASSQEGRSPQHFGDGTRLSIL.

In this sample, this clonotype turned up many times. The genes are TRBV7-2 and TRBJ1-1, with D possibly TRBD1 on 6 matching bases. CDR1 SGHTA and CDR2 FQGNSA come from the germline V gene. Trimming removed 3 bases from V and 1 base from J, with 9 bases in between. The CDR3 is made up of 14 amino acids. This chain's CDR3 is CASSFGQKNTEAFF. CDR3 in DNA: TGTGCCAGCAGCTTCGGACAGAAGAACACTGAAGCTTTCTTT.

The V and J genes are TRBV11-2 and TRBJ2-5; 9 bases align to TRBD2. V was pared by 5 bases and J by 1 base, with 17 bases of the junction left unmatched. The CDR3 loop spans 19 amino acids. Germline V gene sequence: CDR1 SGHAT, CDR2 FQNNGV. CDR3 DNA: TGTGCCAGCAGCCCGGGACCGGCTAGCGGGAAGGCCCCCCAAGAGACCCAGTACTTC. Amino acid sequence: CASSPGPASGKAPQETQYF. Using reference TRBV11-2 and TRBJ2-5 for the parts outside the CDR3, the full variable domain is EAGVAQSPRYKIIEKRQSVAFWCNPISGHATLYWYQQILGQGPKLLIQFQNNGVVDDSQLPKDRFSAERLKGVDSTLKIQPAKLEDSAVYLCASSPGPASGKAPQETQYFGPGTRLLVL.

This clonotype was detected a few times. The chain recombines TRBV6-2 or TRBV6-3 with TRBJ1-5; D call uncertain. There are 14 residues in the CDR3. Trimming shortened V by 2 bases and J by 2 bases, and 7 bases separated the two germline ends. Germline V lookup: CDR1 MNHEY, CDR2 SVGEGT. CDR3 in DNA: TGTGCCAGCAGTTACGAACCACGCAATCAGCCCCAGCATTTT. This translates into CASSYEPRNQPQHF.

This clonotype was counted between two and nine times. The V gene is TRBV15, the J gene TRBJ2-7; 7 nucleotides align to TRBD1. This CDR3 has 13 amino acids. The germline gives CDR1 LNHNV, CDR2 YYDKDF (reference sequence). Trimming at V came to 4 bases and at J to 3 bases, leaving 3 bases not matched to a gene. The CDR3 reads CATSKNRGYEQYF. The CDR3 DNA sequence: TGTGCCACCAGCAAGAACAGGGGCTACGAGCAGTACTTC.

This clonotype showed up many times. The V gene is TRBV2, the J gene TRBJ1-5; no firm D call. Trimming left V 0 bases short and J 5 bases short, with 11 bases between. The CDR3 covers 15 residues. Germline CDR1 reads SNHLY; CDR2 reads FYNNEI. CDR3 DNA sequence: TGTGCCAGCAGTGAAGCAGGCCCTCTTTATCAGCCCCAGCATTTT. Translating gives CASSEAGPLYQPQHF.

This clonotype was seen only a few times. The V call is TRBV20-1, the J call TRBJ1-1; possibly TRBD1 for D (5 bases). The germline gives CDR1 DFQATT, CDR2 SNEGSKA (reference sequence). V was cut by 0 bases and J by 3 bases, with 8 bases left in between. The CDR3 runs 13 residues. The DNA for the CDR3 is TGCAGTGCTAGAGAGGGGGTGGACACTGAAGCTTTCTTT. Encoded protein: CSAREGVDTEAFF.

This clonotype came up many times. V gene TRBV25-1 combines with J gene TRBJ2-5; 8 bases fit TRBD2. The V and J ends lost 3 bases and 1 base, in that order; junction bases with no gene match: 7. This CDR3 comprises 16 residues. Per the germline V gene, CDR1 is MGHDK and CDR2 is SYGVNS. The CDR3 sequence: CASSDLKRGTQETQYF. CDR3 nucleotides: TGTGCCAGCAGTGACCTAAAGCGGGGGACCCAAGAGACCCAGTACTTC. Complete variable domain (other parts from reference TRBV25-1 and TRBJ2-5): EADIYQTPRYLVIGTGKKITLECSQTMGHDKMYWYQQDPGMELHLIHYSYGVNSTEKGDLSSESTVSRIRTEHFPLTLESARPSHTSQYLCASSDLKRGTQETQYFGPGTRLLVL.

V gene TRBV30 combines with J gene TRBJ2-7; D possibly corresponds to TRBD1 (5 bases). V was pared by 2 bases and J by 3 bases, with 17 bases between. This CDR3 comprises 15 residues. The germline V gene has CDR1 GTSNPN and CDR2 SVGIG (reference sequence). The CDR3 bases are TGTGCCTGGAGTACACGGACAAGAAAGGGCTACGAGCAGTACTTC. Amino acids: CAWSTRTRKGYEQYF.

This clonotype turned up a few times. CDR3 region: CASSPPLAEYNEQFF. CDR3 coding DNA: TGTGCCAGCTCACCACCACTAGCGGAGTACAATGAGCAGTTCTTC. The gene calls are TRBV18 and TRBJ2-1; 8 bases align to TRBD2. Trimming took 0 bases from V and 4 from J; bases not matched to a gene: 2. The germline CDR1 and CDR2 sequences are KGHSH and LQKENI. The CDR3 length is 15 residues.